This T cell receptor (beta chain) was documented in a study of T cells in Graves' hyperthyroidism and ophthalmopathy. Disease duration under 2 months; hyperthyroidism patients were aged 18 to 65. Diagnoses were established using clinical symptoms, serum thyroxine and TRAb, thyroid ultrasound and orbital computed tomography. A sample of blood taken at first hyperthyroidism diagnosis preceded any ophthalmopathy symptoms. PBMCs were derived from around 10 ml fresh peripheral blood. Researchers took RNA transcripts and amplified the TCR beta CDR3 regions from them. First-round RT-PCR of the TCR CDR3 relied on the HTBI primer set. TCRdb re-called the multiplex PCR reads through MiXCR, storing one row per CDR3 protein. This sample has around 380,000 distinct CDR3 sequences; about 13% occur once, and the top ten carry less than 25%. CDR3 length equals 13 residues. Germline CDR1 GTSNPN, CDR2 SVGIG (reference sequence). V lost 0 bases and J lost 0, with 5 bases in between.

This clonotype turned up a few times. The origin of this receptor is a man aged 25-40 years with Graves' hyperthyroidism that later progressed to Graves' ophthalmopathy. The chain is built from TRBV30 and TRBJ1-1; unclear D gene. The specimen was blood. CDR3 sequence: CAWSVWMNTEAFF. The CDR3 DNA sequence: TGTGCCTGGAGTGTATGGATGAACACTGAAGCTTTCTTT.